What follows is one TCR beta chain and its context. Antigen: not known. Germline CDR1 SGHNT, CDR2 YENEEA. V was shortened by 1 base and J by 5 bases, with 12 bases between the two germline ends. The CDR3 totals 14 residues. The data were taken from a study of cytomegalovirus exposure and HLA in healthy donors. Broader study findings: In presence/absence analyses, roughly uniform sequencing depth across donors was assumed.

The PCR made use of 60 Vbeta and 13 Jbeta primers. Data came from immunoSEQ multiplex PCR; TCRdb stores just in-frame clones and leaves some out. The sample has about 170,000 clones, 75% to 90% seen once. The material sequenced was PBMCs. The rearrangement joins TRBV11-3 to TRBJ2-7; D possibly corresponds to TRBD1 (5 bases). This TCR came from a male donor in good health and CMV-seronegative. CDR3 amino acids: CASSLGPGADEQYF. CDR3 in DNA: TGTGCCAGCAGCTTAGGTCCTGGGGCTGACGAGCAGTACTTC.